This is a list of T cell receptor beta chains from one sample in a study of cytomegalovirus exposure and HLA in healthy donors. The method was immunoSEQ multiplex PCR; TCRdb's version includes in-frame clones alone and lacks a portion of them. The sample lists around 130,000 clones, around 81% occurring once. The sequenced sample was PBMCs. Source of these receptors: a woman aged 45-59 years in good health and CMV-seronegative. Each CDR3 is given with its conserved first and last residue. Each record gives: D gene, clone size, V gene, J gene, CDR3 DNA, CDR3 protein. A D gene is named only where the DNA matches it firmly. Part of the rows lack a size; the others show once, few, many or a class for expanded clones.

D: NA; size: once; V: TRBV19; J: TRBJ1-1; DNA: TGTGCCAGTAGTATAGAGGCAGGGTATACTGAAGCTTTCTTT; CDR3: CASSIEAGYTEAFF
D: NA; size: NA; V: TRBV6-1; J: TRBJ1-1; DNA: TGTGCCAGTTCGAGGGTGGAGGGGGCTTTCTTT; CDR3: CASSRVEGAFF
D: NA; size: NA; V: TRBV5-1; J: TRBJ1-2; DNA: TGCGCCAGCAGCCGGGACATGCCTAGGGGCTACACCTTC; CDR3: CASSRDMPRGYTF
D: NA; size: NA; V: TRBV11-3; J: TRBJ1-2; DNA: TGTGCCAGCAGCTTAGTGGCATCATCTGGTGGCTACACCTTC; CDR3: CASSLVASSGGYTF
D: NA; size: few; V: TRBV10-3; J: TRBJ1-4; DNA: TGTGCCATCAGTGAGAGTGCGGGAAAACTGTTTTTT; CDR3: CAISESAGKLFF
D: TRBD1; size: few; V: TRBV28; J: TRBJ1-1; DNA: TGTGCCAGCAGTTCGACAGGGGGGGGGACTGAAGCTTTCTTT; CDR3: CASSSTGGGTEAFF
D: NA; size: NA; V: TRBV9; J: TRBJ2-2; DNA: TGTGCCAGCAGCCCCCGCCCTCCAGGGAACACCGGGGAGCTGTTTTTT; CDR3: CASSPRPPGNTGELFF
D: NA; size: few; V: TRBV27; J: TRBJ2-2; DNA: TGTGCCAGCAGTTTAGGACAGGGTGGACTAGGGAACACCGGGGAGCTGTTTTTT; CDR3: CASSLGQGGLGNTGELFF
D: TRBD1; size: NA; V: TRBV5-1; J: TRBJ1-4; DNA: TGCGCCAGCAGCTACGGACAGGGGAATGAAAAACTGTTTTTT; CDR3: CASSYGQGNEKLFF
D: TRBD1; size: NA; V: TRBV27; J: TRBJ2-7; DNA: TGTGCCAGCAGTCTCACCGGGACAGGGTCCATCGAGCAGTACTTC; CDR3: CASSLTGTGSIEQYF
D: NA; size: NA; V: TRBV9; J: TRBJ2-1; DNA: TGTGCCAGCAGCTCCAGAGGGTTGGCTGAGCAGTTCTTC; CDR3: CASSSRGLAEQFF
D: TRBD2; size: NA; V: TRBV7-3; J: TRBJ2-1; DNA: TGTGCCAGCAGCCCAAAACCGGGACTAGCTTCATACAATGAGCAGTTCTTC; CDR3: CASSPKPGLASYNEQFF
D: NA; size: NA; V: TRBV4-3; J: TRBJ2-1; DNA: TGCGCCAGCAGCCAAGATATGGAGAGAGCCTCCTACAATGAGCAGTTCTTC; CDR3: CASSQDMERASYNEQFF
D: TRBD2; size: once; V: TRBV27; J: TRBJ2-7; DNA: TGTGCCACCATCGGACCGGGACTAGAAGCCTACGAGCAGTACTTC; CDR3: CATIGPGLEAYEQYF
D: NA; size: NA; V: TRBV2; J: TRBJ2-5; DNA: TGTGCCAGCAGTACCTTCGGGAGTGGGAAAGAGACCCAGTACTTC; CDR3: CASSTFGSGKETQYF
D: TRBD1; size: NA; V: TRBV6-5; J: TRBJ2-1; DNA: TGTGCCAGCAGGCCTACAGGGGTACGCGAGCAGTTCTTC; CDR3: CASRPTGVREQFF
D: NA; size: NA; V: TRBV7-9; J: TRBJ1-1; DNA: TGTGCCAGCAGCCATAGCCGGGGGGAAGAAGCTTTCTTT; CDR3: CASSHSRGEEAFF
D: NA; size: few; V: TRBV5-1; J: TRBJ1-5; DNA: TGCGCCAGCAGCCTGGACTCCCTTCCCAATCAGCCCCAGCATTTT; CDR3: CASSLDSLPNQPQHF
D: TRBD1; size: NA; V: TRBV5-1; J: TRBJ1-1; DNA: TGCGCCAGCAGCGTACAGGGGGATCGGAACACTGAAGCTTTCTTT; CDR3: CASSVQGDRNTEAFF
D: TRBD1; size: once; V: TRBV7-2; J: TRBJ1-1; DNA: TGTGCCAGCAGCTTAGGGGACAGCAACACTGAAGCTTTCTTT; CDR3: CASSLGDSNTEAFF
D: NA; size: NA; V: TRBV9; J: TRBJ2-1; DNA: TGTGCCAGCAGCCCTAGGGACTCCCTCAATTCAGAGCAGTTCTTC; CDR3: CASSPRDSLNSEQFF
D: TRBD1; size: NA; V: TRBV12-5; J: TRBJ1-3; DNA: TGTGCTAGTGGTTTGCGGACAGGTAGAAACACCATATATTTT; CDR3: CASGLRTGRNTIYF
D: NA; size: NA; V: TRBV7-9; J: TRBJ1-4; DNA: TGTGCCAGCAGAACAGGGCCAACAACTAATGAAAAACTGTTTTTT; CDR3: CASRTGPTTNEKLFF
D: NA; size: NA; V: TRBV29-1; J: TRBJ1-3; DNA: TGCAGCGTTAACGGGGTTAAAGGAAACACCATATATTTT; CDR3: CSVNGVKGNTIYF
D: NA; size: NA; V: TRBV7-3; J: TRBJ1-3; DNA: TGTGCCAGCAGCTTAAATCCGGAGGGGGGAAACACCATATATTTT; CDR3: CASSLNPEGGNTIYF
D: TRBD1; size: NA; V: TRBV5-1; J: TRBJ1-1; DNA: TGCGCCAGCAGCTTGGCCTTGGGACAGGGGGATTTGGTTGCTTTCTTT; CDR3: CASSLALGQGDLVAFF
D: NA; size: NA; V: TRBV28; J: TRBJ1-1; DNA: TGTGCCAGCAGCATACTAAAGGGGGGGAAAAACACTGAAGCTTTCTTT; CDR3: CASSILKGGKNTEAFF
D: NA; size: few; V: TRBV10-3; J: TRBJ2-3; DNA: TGTGCCATCAGTGAGGCCGACAGGATCAACACAGATACGCAGTATTTT; CDR3: CAISEADRINTDTQYF
D: TRBD2; size: NA; V: TRBV11-2; J: TRBJ2-7; DNA: TGTGCCAGCAGCTTAACCGCTAGCGGGATTTACGAGCAGTACTTC; CDR3: CASSLTASGIYEQYF
D: NA; size: NA; V: TRBV4-3; J: TRBJ2-2; DNA: TGCGCCAGCAGCCAAGATCACGGGTATGACGGGGAGCTGTTTTTT; CDR3: CASSQDHGYDGELFF
D: TRBD1; size: NA; V: TRBV6-5; J: TRBJ2-1; DNA: TGTGCCAGCAGTTACTGGACAGGGACCGGTAGCAATGAGCAGTTCTTC; CDR3: CASSYWTGTGSNEQFF
D: TRBD1; size: few; V: TRBV6-1; J: TRBJ1-1; DNA: TGTGCCAGCAGTCCTCAGACAGGGAGTGACACTGAAGCTTTCTTT; CDR3: CASSPQTGSDTEAFF
D: NA; size: NA; V: TRBV7-6; J: TRBJ1-3; DNA: TGTGCCAGCAGCTTGACAGGACTCACCCAAGGAAACACCATATATTTT; CDR3: CASSLTGLTQGNTIYF
D: NA; size: NA; V: TRBV21-1; J: TRBJ1-2; DNA: TGTGCCAGCAGCCCCTCGGGATTCGGGTGGCTCTATGGCTACACCTTC; CDR3: CASSPSGFGWLYGYTF
D: NA; size: few; V: TRBV7-2; J: TRBJ2-1; DNA: TGTGCCAGCAGTTTAAGCAGGGGTGAGCATGAGCAGTTCTTC; CDR3: CASSLSRGEHEQFF
D: TRBD2; size: NA; V: TRBV7-8; J: TRBJ2-1; DNA: TGTGCCAGCAGCAGCGGCCGGGAGGCCTATACCTACAATGAGCAGTTCTTC; CDR3: CASSSGREAYTYNEQFF
D: NA; size: NA; V: TRBV6-5; J: TRBJ2-2; DNA: TGTGCCAGCAGCCGCAACAGGGTCGGGGAGCTGTTTTTT; CDR3: CASSRNRVGELFF
D: NA; size: NA; V: TRBV6-1; J: TRBJ2-3; DNA: TGTGCCAGCACCCCCTCGGGTTCTCCCACCGGTACGCAGTATTTT; CDR3: CASTPSGSPTGTQYF
D: NA; size: NA; V: TRBV28; J: TRBJ1-5; DNA: TGTGCCAGCAGGGGGCAACAGCCCCAGCATTTT; CDR3: CASRGQQPQHF
D: NA; size: once; V: TRBV30; J: TRBJ1-4; DNA: TGTGCCTGTGGGCCCCCCGGGGGAACTAATGAAAAACTGTTTTTT; CDR3: CACGPPGGTNEKLFF
D: TRBD1; size: NA; V: TRBV9; J: TRBJ1-2; DNA: TGTGCCAGCAGCGATGTGGACAGGGGCCACGGCTACACCTTC; CDR3: CASSDVDRGHGYTF
D: TRBD1; size: NA; V: TRBV5-1; J: TRBJ1-4; DNA: TGCGCCAGCAGCCCTGGGACAGTTAATGAAAAACTGTTTTTT; CDR3: CASSPGTVNEKLFF